Shown below are 26 T cell receptor beta chains from a single sample sequenced in a study of technical replicates of blood from a few donors. Here immunoSEQ multiplex PCR was the method, and the copy in TCRdb shows in-frame clones only, minus some. The data show about 80,000 clones, with approximately 91% seen just once and about 0.38% held by the top ten. The sample was T cells isolated from PBMCs. Receptor source: a human donor in good health.

A few counts support this clone. The chain joins TRBV20-1 to TRBJ2-5; D unclear. V was trimmed by 3 bases and J by 5 bases, leaving 7 bases between them. This CDR3 is built from 11 residues. Germline V gene lookup returns CDR1 DFQATT and CDR2 SNEGSKA (reference sequence). CDR3 nucleotide sequence: TGCAGTGCTAGTTATCGGGAGACCCAGTACTTC. It encodes CSASYRETQYF.

The chain links TRBV5-6 to TRBJ2-7; perhaps TRBD1 as D (5 bases). The length of the CDR3 is 14 residues. Germline assignment: CDR1 SGHDT and CDR2 YYEEEE. The V end was cut by 2 bases, the J end by 2 bases, with 11 bases between. CDR3 sequence: CASSLFDRTYEQYF. In DNA form, the CDR3 reads TGTGCCAGCAGCTTATTCGACAGAACCTACGAGCAGTACTTC. The full variable domain, its missing parts supplied by reference TRBV5-6 and TRBJ2-7, is DAGVTQSPTHLIKTRGQQVTLRCSPKSGHDTVSWYQQALGQGPQFIFQYYEEEERQRGNFPDRFSGHQFPNYSSELNVNALLLGDSALYLCASSLFDRTYEQYFGPGTRLTVT.

The chain combines TRBV30 with TRBJ1-3; the D is unclear. V was pared by 4 bases and J by 8 bases, with 24 bases between. The CDR3 consists of 16 residues. Germline V lookup: CDR1 GTSNPN, CDR2 SVGIG (reference sequence). CDR3 sequence (DNA): TGTGCCTGGATAGGTCCAGAGACGGGAGCCGTACACACCATATATTTT. The encoded protein is CAWIGPETGAVHTIYF. Using reference TRBV30 and TRBJ1-3 for the parts outside the CDR3, the full variable domain is SQTIHQWPATLVQPVGSPLSLECTVEGTSNPNLYWYRQAAGRGLQLLFYSVGIGQISSEVPQNLSASRPQDRQFILSSKKLLLSDSGFYLCAWIGPETGAVHTIYFGEGSWLTVV.

CDR3 in DNA: TGTGCCAGCTCACCAGGCTTTATAGCGGGTCACACAGATACGCAGTATTTT. It yields the protein CASSPGFIAGHTDTQYF. J is TRBJ2-3 and V is TRBV18; 7 nucleotides agree with TRBD2. This CDR3 has 17 residues. Germline V gene lookup returns CDR1 KGHSH and CDR2 LQKENI. V trimming: 2 bases; J trimming: 2 bases; junction bases outside the gene matches: 10.

Only one count was recorded for this clone. The chain joins TRBV6-6 to TRBJ1-5; 8 bases fit TRBD1. The germline CDR1 and CDR2 sequences are MNHNY and SVGAGI (reference sequence). Trimming removed 5 bases from V and 6 bases from J; junction bases left unmatched: 6. This CDR3 spans 14 amino acids. CDR3 loop: CASSGQGRAQPQHF. The CDR3 DNA reads TGTGCCAGCAGTGGACAGGGTAGGGCTCAGCCCCAGCATTTT.

V usage is TRBV21-1 and J usage is TRBJ2-2; the table's D call, TRBD2, was not checked against the DNA. TRBV21-1 is a known pseudogene. The CDR3 sequence is 16 residues long. The CDR3 DNA sequence: TGTGCCAGCAGCAAAGTATCCTCTAGCTCAGCCGGGGAGCTGTTTTTT. Translation: CASSKVSSSSAGELFF.

The chain uses TRBV15 and TRBJ1-2; D remains unclear. V was shortened by 3 bases and J by 0 bases, with 14 bases between the two germline ends. CDR1 is LNHNV, CDR2 YYDKDF, per germline (reference sequence). There are 16 residues in the CDR3. The CDR3 DNA reads TGTGCCACCAGCAGCGATTACAACCCCGCTAACTATGGCTACACCTTC. Translation gives CATSSDYNPANYGYTF. The whole variable domain, remainder taken from reference TRBV15 and TRBJ1-2, is DAMVIQNPRYQVTQFGKPVTLSCSQTLNHNVMYWYQQKSSQAPKLLFHYYDKDFNNEADTPDNFQSRRPNTSFCFLDIRSPGLGDTAMYLCATSSDYNPANYGYTFGSGTRLTVV.

The chain recombines TRBV5-1 with TRBJ1-2; 9 positions match TRBD1. CDR1 and CDR2 (germline): SGHRS, YFSETQ. V was clipped by 0 bases and J by 13 bases; unmatched bases: 13. This CDR3 region has 15 residues. In nucleotides, the CDR3 is TGCGCCAGCAGCTTGGCCGGACAGGGGAGTTGGTTTGGCACCTTC. Amino acid sequence: CASSLAGQGSWFGTF.

The chain combines TRBV15 with TRBJ2-1, with TRBD1 identical over 8 bases. Germline V lookup: CDR1 LNHNV, CDR2 YYDKDF (reference sequence). CDR3 length equals 13 residues. After removal of 6 bases from V and 7 bases from J, the junction contained 5 bases not matched to a gene. CDR3: CATRDRAGNEQFF. CDR3 in DNA: TGTGCCACCAGGGACAGGGCAGGGAATGAGCAGTTCTTC.

CDR3 bases: TGTGCCAGCTTTTTATCGGGAGGAGGCACAGATACGCAGTATTTT. This sequence encodes CASFLSGGGTDTQYF. The chain carries TRBV28 and TRBJ2-3; TRBD2 aligns across 7 bases. Losses at the gene ends were 8 bases for V and 1 base for J; bases not matched to a gene: 9. This CDR3 spans 15 amino acids. Germline V gene sequence: CDR1 MDHEN, CDR2 SYDVKM.

The V gene is TRBV2, the J gene TRBJ1-2, with 8 nucleotides matching TRBD1. J lost 5 bases, V lost 1 base, and 3 bases had no gene match. CDR1 and CDR2 (germline): SNHLY, FYNNEI. The CDR3 is made up of 14 amino acids. The CDR3 sequence: CASSEGGTGYGYTF. CDR3 coding DNA: TGTGCCAGCAGTGAAGGCGGGACAGGTTATGGCTACACCTTC. The variable domain in full, with the rest retrieved from reference TRBV2 and TRBJ1-2, is EPEVTQTPSHQVTQMGQEVILRCVPISNHLYFYWYRQILGQKVEFLVSFYNNEISEKSEIFDDQFSVERPDGSNFTLKIRSTKLEDSAMYFCASSEGGTGYGYTFGSGTRLTVV.

This chain links TRBV30 with TRBJ2-2; D not certain. This CDR3 is 14 amino acids long. Germline V gene data show CDR1 as GTSNPN and CDR2 as SVGIG (reference sequence). V was clipped by 0 bases and J by 4 bases, with 9 bases between them. For the CDR3, the DNA is TGTGCCTGGAGTGTCGTCTCGGTCACCGGGGAGCTGTTTTTT. It codes for CAWSVVSVTGELFF.

A note on this clone: Other nucleotide sequences from this sample produce the same CDR3. The genes are TRBV28 and TRBJ2-7; D unresolved. The CDR3 has 13 residues. CDR1 and CDR2 (germline): MDHEN, SYDVKM. The V and J ends lost 2 bases and 2 bases respectively, with 7 bases between them. The chain's CDR3 is CASSLGQTYEQYF. The CDR3 bases are TGTGCCAGCAGTTTAGGCCAAACCTACGAGCAGTACTTC.

The CDR3 here is CAQGNEQFF. CDR3 sequence (DNA): TGTGCCCAGGGAAATGAGCAGTTCTTC. The chain combines TRBV2 with TRBJ2-1; possibly TRBD1 for D (5 bases). Germline CDR1 and CDR2: SNHLY and FYNNEI. There are 9 residues in the CDR3. V was shortened by 11 bases and J by 7 bases, with 6 bases between the two germline ends.

This clone was detected a few times. This chain links TRBV19 with TRBJ1-1, with 7 bases lining up with TRBD1. There are 15 residues in the CDR3. Looked up from germline, CDR1 is LNHDA and CDR2 is SQIVND (reference sequence). The V and J ends lost 5 bases and 0 bases, in that order; junction bases with no gene match: 6. CDR3: CASSPGTALNTEAFF. In nucleotides, the CDR3 is TGTGCCAGTAGTCCCGGGACAGCCTTGAACACTGAAGCTTTCTTT.

This chain links TRBV2 with TRBJ1-5; 9 bases line up with TRBD1. The junction had 14 bases not matched to a gene; V was cut back by 5 bases and J by 3 bases. Germline CDR1 SNHLY, CDR2 FYNNEI. There are 18 residues in the CDR3. The CDR3 sequence: CASSPTLYTGGNNQPQHF. The DNA of the CDR3 is TGTGCCAGCAGTCCTACCCTTTATACAGGGGGCAACAATCAGCCCCAGCATTTT. Complete variable domain (other parts from reference TRBV2 and TRBJ1-5): EPEVTQTPSHQVTQMGQEVILRCVPISNHLYFYWYRQILGQKVEFLVSFYNNEISEKSEIFDDQFSVERPDGSNFTLKIRSTKLEDSAMYFCASSPTLYTGGNNQPQHFGDGTRLSIL.

CDR3 sequence reads: CASSLLQGQDNYGYTF. In DNA form, the CDR3 reads TGTGCCAGCAGCTTACTACAGGGACAGGATAACTATGGCTACACCTTC. The J gene is TRBJ1-2, the V gene TRBV5-6, with 8 bases identical to TRBD1. Per the germline V gene, CDR1 is SGHDT and CDR2 is YYEEEE. The ends lost 2 bases at V and 1 base at J; junction bases unmatched: 7. The CDR3 contains 16 residues.

This sequence joins TRBV29-1 and TRBJ1-2, with 7 positions matching TRBD1. CDR3 length equals 12 residues. Looked up from germline, CDR1 is SQVTM and CDR2 is ANQGSEA. Trimming at V came to 6 bases and at J to 7 bases, leaving 8 bases not matched to a gene. The chain's CDR3 is CSVFGQVPGYTF. CDR3 nucleotides: TGCAGCGTGTTCGGACAGGTGCCTGGCTACACCTTC. Complete variable domain (other parts from reference TRBV29-1 and TRBJ1-2): SAVISQKPSRDICQRGTSLTIQCQVDSQVTMMFWYRQQPGQSLTLIATANQGSEATYESGFVIDKFPISRPNLTFSTLTVSNMSPEDSSIYLCSVFGQVPGYTFGSGTRLTVV.

The gene calls are TRBV11-3 and TRBJ2-2; 9 nucleotides agree with TRBD1. The trim removed 6 bases at V and 2 bases at J, leaving 4 bases unmatched. This CDR3 is 15 amino acids long. Germline loops: CDR1 SGHNT, CDR2 YENEEA. CDR3: CASRLGQGNTGELFF. In DNA, the CDR3 is TGTGCCAGCAGGTTGGGACAGGGTAACACCGGGGAGCTGTTTTTT.

The chain carries TRBV28 and TRBJ1-1; 7 nucleotides line up with TRBD1. The CDR3 contains 14 residues. Germline V gene sequence: CDR1 MDHEN, CDR2 SYDVKM. V dropped 6 bases and J dropped 3; count of bases not matched to a gene: 7. CDR3 sequence: CASRVRQGHTEAFF. The CDR3 DNA sequence: TGTGCCAGCAGGGTCAGACAGGGCCACACTGAAGCTTTCTTT.

CDR3 bases: TGTGCCAGCAGCGCCCTAGCAAACCTGGACAATGAGCAGTTCTTC. This sequence encodes CASSALANLDNEQFF. The chain has TRBV9 and TRBJ2-1; perhaps TRBD2 as D (5 bases). The CDR3 totals 15 residues. Trimming shortened V by 3 bases and J by 5 bases, and 15 bases separated the two germline ends. Germline V gene sequence: CDR1 SGDLS, CDR2 YYNGEE.

Only a few counts were recorded for this clone. The chain combines TRBV2 with TRBJ2-1, with 14 bases that match TRBD2. V gave up 4 bases and J gave up 10 bases; unmatched junction bases: 3. This CDR3 region has 14 residues. Germline lookup yields CDR1 SNHLY and CDR2 FYNNEI. As DNA, the CDR3 is TGTGCCAGCAGTGGACTAGCGGGAGGGTACGAGCAGTTCTTC. The encoded protein is CASSGLAGGYEQFF.

This chain joins TRBV30 and TRBJ2-5; D gene unclear. V was trimmed by 0 bases and J by 5 bases, leaving 10 bases between them. The CDR3 spans 13 residues. From germline, CDR1 is GTSNPN and CDR2 SVGIG (reference sequence). The CDR3 here is CAWSVTGLETQYF. CDR3 nucleotide sequence: TGTGCCTGGAGTGTAACCGGTCTGGAGACCCAGTACTTC.

This clone was counted once. V and J are TRBV4-1 and TRBJ1-1; 7 bases line up with TRBD1. The CDR3 length is 15 residues. Trimming took 1 base from V and 2 from J; bases not matched to a gene: 4. Germline V CDR1 and CDR2: MGHRA, YSYEKL. The CDR3 nucleotides are TGCGCCAGCAGCCAAGGGGGGACAGCCAACACTGAAGCTTTCTTT. The encoded protein is CASSQGGTANTEAFF.

The genes are TRBV11-2 and TRBJ2-7; 14 bases fit TRBD2. This CDR3 has 15 residues. Germline lookup yields CDR1 SGHAT and CDR2 FQNNGV. The ends lost 4 bases at V and 5 bases at J; junction bases unmatched: 4. For the CDR3, the DNA is TGTGCCAGCAGCTGGGGACTAGCGGGAGCCCACGAGCAGTACTTC. This translates into CASSWGLAGAHEQYF.

This clone was counted a few times. This chain joins TRBV5-1 and TRBJ1-5; 8 bases map to TRBD1. The CDR3 consists of 14 residues. In germline, CDR1 is SGHRS, CDR2 YFSETQ. Unmatched junction bases numbered 7, after V lost 4 bases and J lost 7 bases. Here the CDR3 reads CASSPGQGGQPQHF. CDR3 in DNA: TGCGCCAGCAGCCCTGGACAGGGAGGGCAGCCCCAGCATTTT. Supplemented by reference TRBV5-1 and TRBJ1-5, the full variable domain reads KAGVTQTPRYLIKTRGQQVTLSCSPISGHRSVSWYQQTPGQGLQFLFEYFSETQRNKGNFPGRFSGRQFSNSRSEMNVSTLELGDSALYLCASSPGQGGQPQHFGDGTRLSIL.